This T cell receptor (beta chain) was observed in a study of blood T cell repertoires in COVID-19. About the study: Acute and convalescent COVID-19 specimens originated in the United States, Italy and Spain. PBMCs, B-cell-depleted T cells, or T cells provided the cDNA or gDNA that made up the material.

Germline CDR1 and CDR2: SGHDT and YYEEEE. Trimming removed 3 bases from V and 7 bases from J, with 14 bases in between. The CDR3 sequence is 14 residues long. Methods used by the authors: How many nucleated cells were present was estimated from reference gene primer amplification. Libraries were prepared by immunoSEQ multiplex PCR; TCRdb keeps only in-frame clonotypes and omits some of them. V and J calls and clone size follow that table, whereas D and trimming were derived from the DNA. The sample holds approximately 170,000 clones, about 80% seen once. Input material: peripheral blood. This TCR derives from a man in his 70s who had recovered from COVID-19. This chain uses TRBV5-6 with TRBJ1-5; maybe TRBD1 (6 bases). The CDR3 nucleotides read TGTGCCAGCAGCTCTCAGACAGGCTTGCAGCCCCAGCATTTT. It specifies CASSSQTGLQPQHF. The variable domain in full, completed from reference TRBV5-6 and TRBJ1-5, reads DAGVTQSPTHLIKTRGQQVTLRCSPKSGHDTVSWYQQALGQGPQFIFQYYEEEERQRGNFPDRFSGHQFPNYSSELNVNALLLGDSALYLCASSSQTGLQPQHFGDGTRLSIL.